This record concerns one TCR beta chain sequence. The CDR3 is made up of 11 amino acids. Trimming stripped 5 bases from V and 4 bases from J, with 9 bases between. Looked up from germline, CDR1 is DFQATT and CDR2 is SNEGSKA (reference sequence). This specimen comes from a study of blood T cell repertoires in COVID-19. The overall study: Sites across the United States, Italy and Spain contributed samples from acute and convalescent COVID-19. Sources were T cells, B-cell-depleted T cells, or PBMCs; the material itself was cDNA or gDNA.

The authors' processing: Using reference gene primer amplification, nucleated cell counts were estimated. The assay was immunoSEQ multiplex PCR, and TCRdb's table has in-frame clones only and misses some. V, J and clone size are taken as reported in that table, and D and trimming were inferred from the DNA itself. The repertoire consists of about 170,000 clones, with roughly 93% occurring once and the leading ten covering roughly 5%. Patients from Seattle were sampled longitudinally, starting during active infection. The receptor's source is a man aged 18 to 35 with COVID-19, enrolled during active disease. Sequenced material: peripheral blood. J is TRBJ2-7 and V is TRBV20-1, with D possibly TRBD2 on 5 matching bases. CDR3 sequence: CSAPDWYEQYF. The CDR3 DNA is TGCAGTGCTCCGGACTGGTACGAGCAGTACTTC.